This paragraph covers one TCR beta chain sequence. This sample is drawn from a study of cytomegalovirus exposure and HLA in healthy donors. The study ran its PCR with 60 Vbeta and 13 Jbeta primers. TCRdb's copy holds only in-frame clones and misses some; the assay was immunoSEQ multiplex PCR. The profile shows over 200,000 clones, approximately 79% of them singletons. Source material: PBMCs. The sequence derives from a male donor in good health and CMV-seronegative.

DNA for the CDR3: TGCGCCAGCAGCTCCGTGGGGGGATTGACCGCGAACACCGGGGAGCTGTTTTTT. It specifies CASSSVGGLTANTGELFF. This chain links TRBV5-1 with TRBJ2-2, with D tentatively TRBD2 (6 bases). CDR3 length: 18 amino acids. Germline CDR1 is SGHRS and CDR2 is YFSETQ. Trimming removed 3 bases at V and 0 bases at J, with 18 bases between.